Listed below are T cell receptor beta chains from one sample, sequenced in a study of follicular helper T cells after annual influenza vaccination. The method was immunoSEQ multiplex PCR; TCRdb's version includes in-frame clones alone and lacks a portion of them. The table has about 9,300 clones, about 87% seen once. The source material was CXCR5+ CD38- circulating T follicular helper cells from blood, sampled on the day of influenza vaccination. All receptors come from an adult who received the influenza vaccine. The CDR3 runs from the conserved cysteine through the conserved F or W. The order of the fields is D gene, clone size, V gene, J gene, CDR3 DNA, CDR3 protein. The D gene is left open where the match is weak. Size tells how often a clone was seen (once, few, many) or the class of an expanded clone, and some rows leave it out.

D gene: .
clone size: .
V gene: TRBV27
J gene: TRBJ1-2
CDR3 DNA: TGTGCCAGCAGTTTGATGGGGCGTGGGAACGGCTACACCTTC
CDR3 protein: CASSLMGRGNGYTF

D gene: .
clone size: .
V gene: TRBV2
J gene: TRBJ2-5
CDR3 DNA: TGTGCCAGCAGCCTACTAGTTGCTGAGACCCAGTACTTC
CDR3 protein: CASSLLVAETQYF

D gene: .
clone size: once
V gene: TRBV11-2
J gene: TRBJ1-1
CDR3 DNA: TGTGCCAGCAGCCCCCCTTCAAGGAACACTGAAGCTTTCTTT
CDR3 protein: CASSPPSRNTEAFF

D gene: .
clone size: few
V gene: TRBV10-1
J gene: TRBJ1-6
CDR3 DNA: TGCGCCAGCAGTGAGAATTATCCGATCTCACCCCTCCACTTT
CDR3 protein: CASSENYPISPLHF

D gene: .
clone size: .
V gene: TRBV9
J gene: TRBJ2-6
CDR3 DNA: TGTGCCAGCAGCGTAGGAAATTCTGGGGCCAACGTCCTGACTTTC
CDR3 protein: CASSVGNSGANVLTF

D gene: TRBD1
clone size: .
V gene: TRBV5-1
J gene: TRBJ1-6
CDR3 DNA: TGCGCCAGCAGCCTGGGACAGGAAAATTCACCCCTCCACTTT
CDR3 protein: CASSLGQENSPLHF

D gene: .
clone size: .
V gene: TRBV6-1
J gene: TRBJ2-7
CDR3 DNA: TGTGCCAGCACCACGGGGTGGGGTAGCTCCTACGAGCAGTACTTC
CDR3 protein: CASTTGWGSSYEQYF

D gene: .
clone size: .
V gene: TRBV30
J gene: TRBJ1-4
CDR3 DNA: TGTGCCTGGAGTGTACAGACAGCCGAGAAACTGTTTTTT
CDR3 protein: CAWSVQTAEKLFF

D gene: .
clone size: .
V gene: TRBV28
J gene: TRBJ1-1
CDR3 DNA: TGTGCCAGCAGTCTGAGAGCTGAAGCTTTCTTT
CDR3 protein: CASSLRAEAFF

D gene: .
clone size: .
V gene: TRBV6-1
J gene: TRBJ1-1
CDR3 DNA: TGTGCCAGCGAGGAATCCGGGGCCCCAAGGGCTTTCTTT
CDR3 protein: CASEESGAPRAFF

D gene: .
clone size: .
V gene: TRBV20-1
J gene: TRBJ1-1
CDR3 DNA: TGCAGTGCCACTAGAGGTACTGAAGCTTTCTTT
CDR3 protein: CSATRGTEAFF

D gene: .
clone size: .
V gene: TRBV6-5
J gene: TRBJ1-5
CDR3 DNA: TGTGCCAGCAGTTACATGGAGGGGCAGCCCCAGCATTTT
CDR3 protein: CASSYMEGQPQHF

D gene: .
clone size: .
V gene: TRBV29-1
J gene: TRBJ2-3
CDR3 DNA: TGCAGCGTAGAAAGGGACGCAGATACGCAGTATTTT
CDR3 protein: CSVERDADTQYF

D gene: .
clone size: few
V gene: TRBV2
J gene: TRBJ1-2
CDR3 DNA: TGTGCCAGCAGTTTGGGGGGCGGAGATGGCTACACCTTC
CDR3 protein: CASSLGGGDGYTF

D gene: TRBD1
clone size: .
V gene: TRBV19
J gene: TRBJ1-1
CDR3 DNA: TGTGCCAGTAGTGCTTTGATGGGACAGGTTAACACTGAAGCTTTCTTT
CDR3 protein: CASSALMGQVNTEAFF

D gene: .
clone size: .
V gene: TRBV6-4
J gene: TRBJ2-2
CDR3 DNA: TGTGCCAGCAGTGTAACGGGAACGGACACCGGGGAGCTGTTTTTT
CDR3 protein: CASSVTGTDTGELFF